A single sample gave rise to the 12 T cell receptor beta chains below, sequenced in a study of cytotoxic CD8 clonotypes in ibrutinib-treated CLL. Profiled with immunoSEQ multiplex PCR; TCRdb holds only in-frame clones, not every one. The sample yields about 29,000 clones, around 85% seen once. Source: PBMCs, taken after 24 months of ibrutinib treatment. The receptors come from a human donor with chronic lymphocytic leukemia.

The DNA of the CDR3 is TGTGCCAGCAGTTTGGGACAGAATGAAAAACTGTTTTTT. Translated, it gives CASSLGQNEKLFF. This rearrangement joins TRBV28 to TRBJ1-4, with 7 bases identical to TRBD1. This CDR3 region has 13 residues. Looked up from germline, CDR1 is MDHEN and CDR2 is SYDVKM. The V and J ends lost 3 bases and 5 bases, in that order; junction bases with no gene match: 0.

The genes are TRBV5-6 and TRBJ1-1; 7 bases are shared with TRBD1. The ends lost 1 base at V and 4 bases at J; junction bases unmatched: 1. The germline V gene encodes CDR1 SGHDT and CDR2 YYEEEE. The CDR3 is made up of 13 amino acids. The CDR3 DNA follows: TGTGCCAGCAGCTTGTCAGGGGGCACTGAAGCTTTCTTT. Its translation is CASSLSGGTEAFF. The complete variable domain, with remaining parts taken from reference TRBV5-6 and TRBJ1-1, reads DAGVTQSPTHLIKTRGQQVTLRCSPKSGHDTVSWYQQALGQGPQFIFQYYEEEERQRGNFPDRFSGHQFPNYSSELNVNALLLGDSALYLCASSLSGGTEAFFGQGTRLTVV.

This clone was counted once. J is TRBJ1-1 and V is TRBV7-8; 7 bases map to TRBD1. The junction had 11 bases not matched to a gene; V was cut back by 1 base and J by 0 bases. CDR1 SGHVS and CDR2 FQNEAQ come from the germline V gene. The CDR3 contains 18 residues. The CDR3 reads CASSLERAGQTLNTEAFF. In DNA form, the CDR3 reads TGTGCCAGCAGCTTAGAGCGGGCGGGACAGACTTTGAACACTGAAGCTTTCTTT.

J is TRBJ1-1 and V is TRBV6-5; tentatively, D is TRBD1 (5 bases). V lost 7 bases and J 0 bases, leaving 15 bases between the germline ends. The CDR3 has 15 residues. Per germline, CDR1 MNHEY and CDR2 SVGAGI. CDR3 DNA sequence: TGTGCCAGCATCCAAGCTAGGGGCATGAACACTGAAGCTTTCTTT. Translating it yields CASIQARGMNTEAFF.

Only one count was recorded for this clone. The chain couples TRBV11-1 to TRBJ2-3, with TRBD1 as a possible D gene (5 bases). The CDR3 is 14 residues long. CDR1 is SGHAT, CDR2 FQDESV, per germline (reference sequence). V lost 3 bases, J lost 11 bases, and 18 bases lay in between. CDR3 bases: TGTGCCAGCAGCTTCGGCGCAATTTATCAGGGGCAGTATTTT. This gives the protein CASSFGAIYQGQYF.

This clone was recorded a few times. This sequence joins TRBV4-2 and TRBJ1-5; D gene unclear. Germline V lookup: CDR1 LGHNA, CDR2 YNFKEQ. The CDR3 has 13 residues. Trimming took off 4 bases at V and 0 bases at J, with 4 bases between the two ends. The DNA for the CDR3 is TGTGCCAGCAGCCTTCATAGCAATCAGCCCCAGCATTTT. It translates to CASSLHSNQPQHF.

CDR3 DNA sequence: TGTGCCAGCAGCTTAGACTACACCGGGGAGCTGTTTTTT. It translates to CASSLDYTGELFF. J is TRBJ2-2 and V is TRBV7-2; no clear D. Trimming left V 1 base short and J 3 bases short, with 3 bases between. The CDR3 covers 13 residues. Germline CDR1 is SGHTA and CDR2 is FQGNSA.

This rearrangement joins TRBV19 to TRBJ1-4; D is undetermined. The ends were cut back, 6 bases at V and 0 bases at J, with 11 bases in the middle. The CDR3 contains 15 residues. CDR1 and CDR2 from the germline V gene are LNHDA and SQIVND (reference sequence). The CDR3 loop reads CASSISGPTNEKLFF. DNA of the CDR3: TGTGCCAGTAGCATCTCCGGGCCAACTAATGAAAAACTGTTTTTT.

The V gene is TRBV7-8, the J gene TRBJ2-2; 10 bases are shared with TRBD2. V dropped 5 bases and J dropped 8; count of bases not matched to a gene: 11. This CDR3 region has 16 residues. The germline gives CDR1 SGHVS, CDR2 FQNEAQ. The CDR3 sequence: CASSLSGGTPFGELFF. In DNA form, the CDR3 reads TGTGCCAGCAGCCTTAGCGGGGGGACACCTTTTGGGGAGCTGTTTTTT.

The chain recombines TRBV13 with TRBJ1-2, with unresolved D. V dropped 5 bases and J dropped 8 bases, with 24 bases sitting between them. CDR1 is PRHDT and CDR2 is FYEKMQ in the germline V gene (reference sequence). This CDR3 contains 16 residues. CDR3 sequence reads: CASSPLSGSPRVGYTF. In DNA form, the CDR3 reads TGTGCCAGCAGCCCACTCTCGGGGTCCCCAAGGGTAGGCTACACCTTC. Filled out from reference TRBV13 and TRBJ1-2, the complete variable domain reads AAGVIQSPRHLIKEKRETATLKCYPIPRHDTVYWYQQGPGQDPQFLISFYEKMQSDKGSIPDRFSAQQFSDYHSELNMSSLELGDSALYFCASSPLSGSPRVGYTFGSGTRLTVV.

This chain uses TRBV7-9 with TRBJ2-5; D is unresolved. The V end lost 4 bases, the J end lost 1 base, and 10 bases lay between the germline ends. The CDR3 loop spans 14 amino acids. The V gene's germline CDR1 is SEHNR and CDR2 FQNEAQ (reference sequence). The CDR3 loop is CASSSRTAQETQYF. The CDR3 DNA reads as TGTGCCAGCAGCTCCCGAACAGCCCAAGAGACCCAGTACTTC. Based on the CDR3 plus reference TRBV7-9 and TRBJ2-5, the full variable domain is DTGVSQNPRHKITKRGQNVTFRCDPISEHNRLYWYRQTLGQGPEFLTYFQNEAQLEKSRLLSDRFSAERPKGSFSTLEIQRTEQGDSAMYLCASSSRTAQETQYFGPGTRLLVL.

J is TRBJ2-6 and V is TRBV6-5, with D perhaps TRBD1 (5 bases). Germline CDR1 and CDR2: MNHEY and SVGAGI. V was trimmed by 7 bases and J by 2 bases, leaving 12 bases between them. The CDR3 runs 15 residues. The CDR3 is CASTNGATGANVLTF. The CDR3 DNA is TGTGCCAGCACGAATGGGGCTACTGGGGCCAACGTCCTGACTTTC.